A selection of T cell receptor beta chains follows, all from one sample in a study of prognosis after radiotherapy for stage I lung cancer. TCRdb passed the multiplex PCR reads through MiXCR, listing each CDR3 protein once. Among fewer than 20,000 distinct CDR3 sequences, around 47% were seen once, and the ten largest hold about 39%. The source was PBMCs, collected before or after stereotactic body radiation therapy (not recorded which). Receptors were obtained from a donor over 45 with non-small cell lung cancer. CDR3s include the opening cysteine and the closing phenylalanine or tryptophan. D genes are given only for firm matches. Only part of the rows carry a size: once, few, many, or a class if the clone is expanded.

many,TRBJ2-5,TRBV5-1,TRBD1,TGCGCCAGCAGCTGGGGGACAGCTGGGGAGACCCAGTACTTC,CASSWGTAGETQYF
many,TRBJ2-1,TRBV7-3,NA,TGTGCCAGCAGCTTCACCACCGGGACTCCCTACAATGAGCAGTTCTTC,CASSFTTGTPYNEQFF
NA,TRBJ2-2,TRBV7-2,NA,TGTGCCAGCAGCTTAGGACTCCCCCGGGAGCTGTTTTTT,CASSLGLPRELFF
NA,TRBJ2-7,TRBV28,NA,TGTGCCAGCCGAAACCGGGGGCGGGCGACCTACGAGCAGTACTTC,CASRNRGRATYEQYF
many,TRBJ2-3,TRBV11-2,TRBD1,TGTGCCAGCAGCCAGGACAGGGGACAAGATACGCAGTATTTT,CASSQDRGQDTQYF
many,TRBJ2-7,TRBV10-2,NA,TGCGCCAGCAGTGAGTTCCATAGCGGCTACGAGCAGTACTTC,CASSEFHSGYEQYF
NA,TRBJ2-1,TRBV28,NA,TGTGCCAGCAGTTCCAGCCAGGGTGAGCAGTTCTTC,CASSSSQGEQFF
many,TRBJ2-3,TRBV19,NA,TGTGCCAGTAGTCCAAAGGACAGAAGCACAGATACGCAGTATTTT,CASSPKDRSTDTQYF
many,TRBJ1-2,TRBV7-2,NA,TGTGCCAGCAGCTTAGGTGGGAACTATGGCTACACCTTC,CASSLGGNYGYTF
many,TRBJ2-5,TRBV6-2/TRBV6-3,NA,TGTGTCTTAAGGGGAAACCAAGAGACCCAGTACTTC,CVLRGNQETQYF
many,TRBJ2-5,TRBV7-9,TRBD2,TGTGCCAGCAGCTCCGGGACTAGCGGGAGGACCCAGTACTTC,CASSSGTSGRTQYF
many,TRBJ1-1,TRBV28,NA,TGTGCCACCAGGCCCTCTGGGACTGAAGCTTTCTTT,CATRPSGTEAFF
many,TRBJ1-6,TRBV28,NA,TGTGCCAGCAGTATCGTCCTCGGGCTTATTAATAATTCACCCCTCCACTTT,CASSIVLGLINNSPLHF
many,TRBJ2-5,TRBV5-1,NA,TGCGCCAGCAGCTTAAACGCGCAACAGGGTGAGACCCAGTACTTC,CASSLNAQQGETQYF
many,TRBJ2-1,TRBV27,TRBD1,TGTGCCAGCAGTTTATGGGACAGGCGAAACTACAATGAGCAGTTCTTC,CASSLWDRRNYNEQFF
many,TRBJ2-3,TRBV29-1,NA,TGCAGCGTTGAAGATGGGGAAGGCACAGATACGCAGTATTTT,CSVEDGEGTDTQYF
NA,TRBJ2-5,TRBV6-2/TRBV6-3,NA,TGTGCCATCAGTATGGACGGCCTAAGGCCCCAGTACTTC,CAISMDGLRPQYF
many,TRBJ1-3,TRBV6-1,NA,TGTGCCAGCAGTCCCCGTAGGTTCTCTGGAAACACCATATATTTT,CASSPRRFSGNTIYF
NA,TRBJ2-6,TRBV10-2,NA,TGCGCCAGCAGTGAAAGGGCTGGGTCCAACTTCCTGACTTTC,CASSERAGSNFLTF
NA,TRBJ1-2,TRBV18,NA,TGTGCCAGCTCACCGGCAGGGGAAGGCTACACCTTC,CASSPAGEGYTF
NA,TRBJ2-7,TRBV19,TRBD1,TGTGCCAGTAGTAGCCGACAGGGGCCTCGATCCTACGAGCAGTACTTC,CASSSRQGPRSYEQYF
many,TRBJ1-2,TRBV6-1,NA,TGTGCCAGCAGTATGCACGGGGACGTTGGCTACACCTTC,CASSMHGDVGYTF
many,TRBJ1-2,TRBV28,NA,TGTGCCAGCAGTTCAGGCACATATGGTGGCTACACCTTC,CASSSGTYGGYTF
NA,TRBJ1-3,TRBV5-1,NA,TGCGCCAGCAGCTTGTATGGGGTCGGAAACACCATATATTTT,CASSLYGVGNTIYF
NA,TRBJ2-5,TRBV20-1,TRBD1,TGCAGTGCTAGAGATCTTCAGGGACAGGGGCCGGTGTGGTACTTC,CSARDLQGQGPVWYF
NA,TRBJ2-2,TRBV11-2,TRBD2,TGTGCCAGCAGCCACGACCTAGCGGGGGTGGGCGGGGAGCTGTTTTTT,CASSHDLAGVGGELFF
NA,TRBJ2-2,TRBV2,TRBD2,TGTGCCAGCACTCAGACTAGCGGGAGAATTACCTGGGAGCTGTTTTTT,CASTQTSGRITWELFF
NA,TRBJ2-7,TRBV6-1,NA,TGTGCCAGCAGTGAAAGGGTCACAAGCGGTAGCTCCTACGAGCAGTACTTC,CASSERVTSGSSYEQYF
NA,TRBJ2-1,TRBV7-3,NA,TGTGCCAACAGCACCGGACAGCTCGATGAGCAGTTCTTC,CANSTGQLDEQFF
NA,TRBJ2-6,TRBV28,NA,TGTGCCAGCAGACCCCGGTTTGGCACTGGCTGGGCCAACTTCCTGACTTTC,CASRPRFGTGWANFLTF
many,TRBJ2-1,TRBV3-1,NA,TGTGCCAGCAGCCAAGGCCGCCGGGGTTGGTATGAGCAGTTCTTC,CASSQGRRGWYEQFF
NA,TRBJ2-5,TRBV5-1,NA,TGCGCCAGCAGCTTGGATCCGTTAGGTTCCCAGGAGACCCAGTACTTC,CASSLDPLGSQETQYF
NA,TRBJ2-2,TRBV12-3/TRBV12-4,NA,TGTGCCAGCAGTTTACGGCGAGGGCAGGGGTATAACGGGGAGCTGTTTTTT,CASSLRRGQGYNGELFF
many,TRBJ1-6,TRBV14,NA,TGTGCCAGCAGCCAAGAATGGGGGCCCCTCCACTTT,CASSQEWGPLHF
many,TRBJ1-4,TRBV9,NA,TGTGCCAGCAGCGTAGCCGACCAGTGGGAAAAACTGTTTTTT,CASSVADQWEKLFF
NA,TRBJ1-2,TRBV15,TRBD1,TGTGCCACCGGGGACAGGGTGGTCTATGGCTACACCTTC,CATGDRVVYGYTF
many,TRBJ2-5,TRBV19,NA,TGTGCCAGTAGTACAGATCTTAGGGCGGGCCCAGAGACCCAGTACTTC,CASSTDLRAGPETQYF
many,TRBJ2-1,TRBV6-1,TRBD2,TGTGCCAGCAGTGGGCCGGGGGGGGGCGAATCCCTCGCCTACAATGAGCAGTTCTTC,CASSGPGGGESLAYNEQFF
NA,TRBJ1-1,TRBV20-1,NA,TGCAGTGCTAGAGTCACCACCCTAGGGACTGAAGCTTTCTTT,CSARVTTLGTEAFF
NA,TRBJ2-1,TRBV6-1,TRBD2,TGTGCCAGCCTTGATTCTAGCGGGAGGGCAGGGGACAATGAGCAGTTCTTC,CASLDSSGRAGDNEQFF
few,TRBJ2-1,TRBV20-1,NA,TGCAGTGCTAGAGACGCCATTTCCGGGAAGGAGCAGTTCTTC,CSARDAISGKEQFF
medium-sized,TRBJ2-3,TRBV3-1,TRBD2,TGTGCCAGCAGCCAGCTTGTGGCGGGAGGGGGCACAGATACGCAGTATTTT,CASSQLVAGGGTDTQYF
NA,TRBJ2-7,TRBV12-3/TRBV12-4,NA,TGTGCCAGCAGTTTCGGGGCAAAGCGGGTGTCCTACGAGCAGTACTTC,CASSFGAKRVSYEQYF
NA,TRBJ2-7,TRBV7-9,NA,TGTGCCAGCAGTTTGGGGGGGCCTAGCGTGAGTTGTACCTACGAGCAGTACTTC,CASSLGGPSVSCTYEQYF
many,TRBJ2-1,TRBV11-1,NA,TGTGCCAGCAGCTTAGAACAAGAGATCTACAATGAGCAGTTCTTC,CASSLEQEIYNEQFF
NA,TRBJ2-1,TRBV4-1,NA,TGCGCCAGCAGCCAATACGGGCAGCAGGGGCCGTTCTTC,CASSQYGQQGPFF
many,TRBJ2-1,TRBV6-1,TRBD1,TGTGCCAGCACCTACCTTGGACAGGGCGATGAGCAGTTCTTC,CASTYLGQGDEQFF
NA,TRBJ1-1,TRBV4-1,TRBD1,TGCGCCAGCAGCCAAGAAGGGACAGGGGACACTGAAGCTTTCTTT,CASSQEGTGDTEAFF
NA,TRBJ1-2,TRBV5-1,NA,TGCGCCAGCAGCTTGGTTGCACCCGAGGTGAACGGCTACACCTTC,CASSLVAPEVNGYTF
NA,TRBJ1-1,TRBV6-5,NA,TGTGCCAGCAGGCAAGGGGTAACGAACACTGAAGCTTTCTTT,CASRQGVTNTEAFF
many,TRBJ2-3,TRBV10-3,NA,TGTGCCATCAGTGGTAAAGCGGGCTCCGATACGCAGTATTTT,CAISGKAGSDTQYF